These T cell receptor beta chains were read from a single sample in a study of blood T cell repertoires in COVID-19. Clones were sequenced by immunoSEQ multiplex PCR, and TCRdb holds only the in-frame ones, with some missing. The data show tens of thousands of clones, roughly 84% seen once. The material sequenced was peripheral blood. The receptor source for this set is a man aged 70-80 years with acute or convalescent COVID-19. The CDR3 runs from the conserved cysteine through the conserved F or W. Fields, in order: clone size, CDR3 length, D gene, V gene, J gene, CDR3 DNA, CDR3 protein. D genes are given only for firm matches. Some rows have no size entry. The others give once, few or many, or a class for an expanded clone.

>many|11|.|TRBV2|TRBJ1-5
TGTGCCAGCAGTGGGGGGGAGCCCCAGCATTTT
CASSGGEPQHF
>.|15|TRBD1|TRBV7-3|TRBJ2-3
TGTGCCAGCAGCACCGGGACAGGGTACACAGATACGCAGTATTTT
CASSTGTGYTDTQYF
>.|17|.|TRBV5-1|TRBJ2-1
TGCGCCAGCAGCCCCCTAACCTCTACCGCGGGTCGCAATGAGCAGTTCTTC
CASSPLTSTAGRNEQFF
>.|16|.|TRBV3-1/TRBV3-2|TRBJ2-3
TGTGCCAGCAGCCAGCACAGGGTCCCTAGCACAGATACGCAGTATTTT
CASSQHRVPSTDTQYF
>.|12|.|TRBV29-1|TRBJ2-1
TGCAGCGTCATGGACTTCTACAATGAGCAGTTCTTC
CSVMDFYNEQFF
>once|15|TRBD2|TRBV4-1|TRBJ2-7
TGCGCCAGCAGTCGACTAGCGGGCCTCCCCTACGAGCAGTACTTC
CASSRLAGLPYEQYF
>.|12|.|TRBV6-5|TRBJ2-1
TGTGCCAGCAGTTACAAGGGAGATGAGCAGTTCTTC
CASSYKGDEQFF
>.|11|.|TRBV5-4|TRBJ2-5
TGTGCCAGCAGCTTCTTGGAGACCCAGTACTTC
CASSFLETQYF
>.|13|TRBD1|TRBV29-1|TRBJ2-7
TGCAGCGTCTTGACAGGGTCGTCCTACGAGCAGTACTTC
CSVLTGSSYEQYF
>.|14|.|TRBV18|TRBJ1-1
TGTGCCAGCTCACCACCGGCGCAGGGGACTGAAGCTTTCTTT
CASSPPAQGTEAFF
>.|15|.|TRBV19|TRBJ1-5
TGTGCCAGTAGTCCGCGAGGTGGAGGGAATCAGCCCCAGCATTTT
CASSPRGGGNQPQHF
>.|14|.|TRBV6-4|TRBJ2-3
TGTGCCAGCAGTGACTCAGCCCGGGGAGATACGCAGTATTTT
CASSDSARGDTQYF
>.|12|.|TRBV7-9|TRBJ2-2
TGTGCCAGCAGCTTAGGAGTTTCGGAGCTGTTTTTT
CASSLGVSELFF
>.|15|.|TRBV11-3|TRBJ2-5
TGTGCCAGCAGCTTAAGGAGCGGTGGTCAAGAGACCCAGTACTTC
CASSLRSGGQETQYF
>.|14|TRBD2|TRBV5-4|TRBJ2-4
TGTGCCAGCAGCTTGACTAGCGGGGATGGATTTCAGTACTTC
CASSLTSGDGFQYF
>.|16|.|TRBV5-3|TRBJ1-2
TGTGCCAGAAGCTTGCCCCGGCTGGAGGGCATGCAGGGCTACACCTTC
CARSLPRLEGMQGYTF
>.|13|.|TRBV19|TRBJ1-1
TGTGCCAGTAGTATAAGCACGAACACTGAAGCTTTCTTT
CASSISTNTEAFF
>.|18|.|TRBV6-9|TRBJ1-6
TGTGCCAGCAGTCCCACCGTGTCTGCGAACTCCTATAATTCACCCCTCCACTTT
CASSPTVSANSYNSPLHF
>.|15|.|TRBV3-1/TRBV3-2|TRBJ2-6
TGTGCCAGCAGCCCTACAGAGTCTGGGGCCAACGTCCTGACTTTC
CASSPTESGANVLTF
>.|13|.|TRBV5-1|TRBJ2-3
TGCGCCAGCAGCTTGGCAGGGCCCGATACGCAGTATTTT
CASSLAGPDTQYF
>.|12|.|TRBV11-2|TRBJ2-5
TGTGCCAGCAGCTTAGCCGAAGAGACCCAGTACTTC
CASSLAEETQYF
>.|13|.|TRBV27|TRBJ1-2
TGTGCCAGCAAGGTGGACAGTAACTATGGCTACACCTTC
CASKVDSNYGYTF
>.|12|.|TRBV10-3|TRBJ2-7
TGTGCCATCAGTTCCCAGGGCGGCGAGCAGTACTTC
CAISSQGGEQYF
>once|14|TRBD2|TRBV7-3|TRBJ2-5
TGTGCCAGCAGTAGCGGGGGTGGGGGAGAGACCCAGTACTTC
CASSSGGGGETQYF
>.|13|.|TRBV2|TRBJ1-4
TGTGCCAGTACGTACGAGGGCTATGAAAAACTGTTTTTT
CASTYEGYEKLFF
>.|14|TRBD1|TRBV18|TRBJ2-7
TGTGCCAGCTCACCCGGGACAGTCAACTACGAGCAGTACTTC
CASSPGTVNYEQYF
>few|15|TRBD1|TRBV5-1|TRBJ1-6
TGCGCCAGCAGCGCGGGACAGGTTTATAATTCACCCCTCCACTTT
CASSAGQVYNSPLHF
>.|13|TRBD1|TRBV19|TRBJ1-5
TGTGCCAGTAGTCCAGGGGGCAGCCAGCCCCAGCATTTT
CASSPGGSQPQHF
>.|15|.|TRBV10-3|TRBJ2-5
TGTGCCATCACCTCCCGGGAGGGGGCCCGGGAGACCCAGTACTTC
CAITSREGARETQYF
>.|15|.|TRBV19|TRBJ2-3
TGTGCCAGTAGTTCCACGGGGGGACACCTCGATACGCAGTATTTT
CASSSTGGHLDTQYF
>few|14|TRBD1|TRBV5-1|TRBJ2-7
TGCGCCAGCAGCCTTGGGACAGGGGCCTACGAGCAGTACTTC
CASSLGTGAYEQYF
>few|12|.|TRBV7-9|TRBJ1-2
TGTGCCAGCAGCTTAGGCGTGTCTGGCTACACCTTC
CASSLGVSGYTF
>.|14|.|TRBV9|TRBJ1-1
TGTGCCAGCAGCTCTAGGTGGAGCGGCGCTGAAGCTTTCTTT
CASSSRWSGAEAFF
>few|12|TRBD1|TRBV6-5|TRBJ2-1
TGTGCCAGCAGTAGACAGGGAAATGAGCAGTTCTTC
CASSRQGNEQFF
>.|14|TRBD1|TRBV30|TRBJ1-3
TGTGCCTGGACTCCCGGACAGGGTGGAAACACCATATATTTT
CAWTPGQGGNTIYF
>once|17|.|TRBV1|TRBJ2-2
TGCACCAGCAGCCACGGCCTAGCGGGTGATAACACCGGGGAGCTGTTTTTT
CTSSHGLAGDNTGELFF
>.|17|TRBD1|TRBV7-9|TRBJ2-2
TGTGCCAGCAGCACCCTGAGAACAGGGGCAAACACCGGGGAGCTGTTTTTT
CASSTLRTGANTGELFF
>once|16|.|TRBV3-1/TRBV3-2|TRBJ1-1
TGTGCCAGCAGCCAAGAAATCGCGCTAATGAACACTGAAGCTTTCTTT
CASSQEIALMNTEAFF
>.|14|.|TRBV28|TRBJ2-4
TGTGCCAGCCTAAGGTCAGGGGCCAAAAACATTCAGTACTTC
CASLRSGAKNIQYF
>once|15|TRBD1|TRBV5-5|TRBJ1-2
TGTGCCAGCAGCTTGGGTGGACAGGGAGGATGGGGCTACACCTTC
CASSLGGQGGWGYTF
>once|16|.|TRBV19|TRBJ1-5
TGTGCCAGTAGTCAATCCCCGGCCCAGGGGAGACAGCCCCAGCATTTT
CASSQSPAQGRQPQHF
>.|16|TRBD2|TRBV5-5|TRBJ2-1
TGTGCCAGCAGCTTGGCCCTAGCGGGTTCTTACAATGAGCAGTTCTTC
CASSLALAGSYNEQFF
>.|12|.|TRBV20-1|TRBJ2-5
TGCAGTGCTAGTGTCCGCGGGGAGACCCAGTACTTC
CSASVRGETQYF
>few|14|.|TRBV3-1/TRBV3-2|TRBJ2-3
TGTGCCAGCAGCCAACAGGGGAGCACAGATACGCAGTATTTT
CASSQQGSTDTQYF
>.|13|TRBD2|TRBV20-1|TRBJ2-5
TGCAGTGCTAGTCGGGGGGGACGAGAGACCCAGTACTTC
CSASRGGRETQYF
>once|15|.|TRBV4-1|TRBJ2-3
TGCGCCAGCAGCAGAATTTCAGGGTTAACAGATACGCAGTATTTT
CASSRISGLTDTQYF
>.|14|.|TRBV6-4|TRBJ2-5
TGTGCCAGCAGTGAAGGTCCGGGTGGAGAGACCCAGTACTTC
CASSEGPGGETQYF
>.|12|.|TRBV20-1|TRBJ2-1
TGCAGTGCTAGTCTACAGTACAATGAGCAGTTCTTC
CSASLQYNEQFF
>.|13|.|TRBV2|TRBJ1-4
TGTGCCAGCAGTGGTCAGGGTAGAGAAAAACTGTTTTTT
CASSGQGREKLFF
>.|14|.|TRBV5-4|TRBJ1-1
TGTGCCAGCAGCTTGGGGGGGGTGAACACTGAAGCTTTCTTT
CASSLGGVNTEAFF
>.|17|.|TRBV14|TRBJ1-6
TGTGCCAGCAGCCAAGATCTGGCAGGGGTCGGGAATTCACCCCTCCACTTT
CASSQDLAGVGNSPLHF
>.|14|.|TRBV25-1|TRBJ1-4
TGTGCCAGCAGTGATACCGGGGGGGATGAAAAACTGTTTTTT
CASSDTGGDEKLFF
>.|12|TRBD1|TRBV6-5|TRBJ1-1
TGTGCCAGCAGCCCCGACAGGGGGCGAGCTTTCTTT
CASSPDRGRAFF
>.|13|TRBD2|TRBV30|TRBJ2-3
TGTGCCTGGACCGATGGGGGGGCAGATACGCAGTATTTT
CAWTDGGADTQYF
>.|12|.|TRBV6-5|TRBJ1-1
TGTGCCAGCAGGGGGGGATCGACTGAAGCTTTCTTT
CASRGGSTEAFF